This T cell receptor (beta chain) was retrieved from a study of blood T cell repertoires in COVID-19. This table comes from immunoSEQ multiplex PCR, and its TCRdb copy is limited to in-frame clones, with some not included. This table holds 150,000 to 200,000 clones, roughly 88% found once. Trimming left V 7 bases short and J 2 bases short, with 13 bases between. Germline V lookup: CDR1 LNHDA, CDR2 SQIVND (reference sequence). The CDR3 runs to 14 residues. The receptor was derived from a woman aged 60-70 years who had recovered from COVID-19. This sequence joins TRBV19 and TRBJ2-3; a weak D match, TRBD2 (6 bases). The sample taken for sequencing was PBMCs or T cells enriched from blood (not recorded which). For the CDR3, the DNA is TGTGCCAGTACTAGGAGGGCCTCCACAGATACGCAGTATTTT. Its translation: CASTRRASTDTQYF. The full variable domain, its missing parts supplied by reference TRBV19 and TRBJ2-3, is DGGITQSPKYLFRKEGQNVTLSCEQNLNHDAMYWYRQDPGQGLRLIYYSQIVNDFQKGDIAEGYSVSREKKESFPLTVTSAQKNPTAFYLCASTRRASTDTQYFGPGTRLTVL.